The present TCR beta chain was sequenced within a study of cytomegalovirus exposure and HLA in healthy donors. The CDR3 runs 18 residues. Per germline, CDR1 ENHRY and CDR2 SYGVKD. Trimming removed 0 bases from V and 4 bases from J; junction bases left unmatched: 12. Primers: 60 Vbeta forward and 13 Jbeta reverse. Clones were sequenced by immunoSEQ multiplex PCR, and TCRdb holds only the in-frame ones, with some missing. This table holds 55,000 to 70,000 clones, over 75% found once. Material for sequencing was PBMCs. The chain combines TRBV10-3 with TRBJ1-1, with 9 bases that match TRBD1. The clonotype originates from a male donor in good health and CMV-seropositive. The CDR3 DNA follows: TGTGCCATCAGTGAGTCCGTAGGGACAGGGAATCGGGTCACTGAAGCTTTCTTT. This translates into CAISESVGTGNRVTEAFF.